One sample yielded the 9 T cell receptor beta chains listed below, sequenced in a study of Ad26.COV2.S vaccination and SARS-CoV-2 variants. Stated treatment: 15 to 20 received Ad26.COV2.S at low or high dose, single or two shots; roughly five received placebo; per-sample allocation not given. Sample collection was performed on day 63 after the first vaccine or placebo injection. The repertoire was sequenced with immunoSEQ multiplex PCR; TCRdb's copy has only in-frame clones and lacks some. The data hold about 350,000 clones, with 88% observed a single time. Source: peripheral blood, taken in a trial of Ad26.COV2.S vaccine versus placebo. The receptor set was obtained from a person aged 18-65 years who received the Ad26.COV2.S COVID-19 vaccine or a placebo.

This clone came up once. The J gene is TRBJ2-3, the V gene TRBV5-4; no reliable D call. Trimming stripped 0 bases from V and 7 bases from J, with 9 bases between. The CDR3 has 13 amino acids. Germline V lookup: CDR1 SGHNT, CDR2 YYREEE (reference sequence). The CDR3 region is CASSLVGSNTQYF. The CDR3 region has the DNA TGTGCCAGCAGCTTGGTGGGCAGCAATACGCAGTATTTT.

The chain is built from TRBV12-5 and TRBJ1-1; D not resolved. With 0 bases removed from V and 2 bases from J, the gap between germline ends came to 1 base. Per the germline V gene, CDR1 is LGHNT and CDR2 is FRNRAP. The CDR3 sequence is 12 residues long. CDR3 loop: CASGLVNTEAFF. Written as DNA, the CDR3 is TGTGCTAGTGGTTTGGTCAACACTGAAGCTTTCTTT.

This sequence joins TRBV5-6 and TRBJ2-3; D might be TRBD1 (6 bases). The CDR3 is 15 amino acids. Germline V lookup: CDR1 SGHDT, CDR2 YYEEEE. V dropped 4 bases and J dropped 0 bases, with 12 bases sitting between them. CDR3 in DNA: TGTGCCAGCAGCCCGACAGGTACTAGCACAGATACGCAGTATTTT. This codes for CASSPTGTSTDTQYF.

The chain has TRBV14 and TRBJ1-1; D call uncertain. In germline, CDR1 is SGHDN, CDR2 FVKESK. The CDR3 sequence is 17 residues long. Trimming pared 3 bases from V and 4 bases from J, leaving 21 bases between. CDR3 in DNA: TGTGCCAGCAGCCATCCTAACGGCGGGGTTGGAGGCACTGAAGCTTTCTTT. It encodes CASSHPNGGVGGTEAFF. The full variable domain, with the rest looked up from reference TRBV14 and TRBJ1-1, is EAGVTQFPSHSVIEKGQTVTLRCDPISGHDNLYWYRRVMGKEIKFLLHFVKESKQDESGMPNNRFLAERTGGTYSTLKVQPAELEDSGVYFCASSHPNGGVGGTEAFFGQGTRLTVV.

This rearrangement joins TRBV7-3 to TRBJ1-1; possibly TRBD1 for D (6 bases). Germline V CDR1 and CDR2: SGHTA, FQGTGA. The CDR3 has 16 residues. Deletions cut 5 bases from V and 0 bases from J, with 16 bases between. The CDR3 bases are TGTGCCAGCAGCCCTAACCTAGGACAGATGAACACTGAAGCTTTCTTT. Encoded protein: CASSPNLGQMNTEAFF.

The V gene is TRBV6-6, the J gene TRBJ2-2, with D perhaps matching TRBD1 (6 bases). Trimming took 6 bases from V and 8 from J, leaving 13 bases between them. Germline CDR1 and CDR2: MNHNY and SVGAGI (reference sequence). This CDR3 is 13 amino acids long. CDR3 loop: CASSLQGEGELFF. Written as DNA, the CDR3 is TGTGCCAGCAGCCTACAGGGAGAGGGGGAGCTGTTTTTT.

J is TRBJ2-7 and V is TRBV6-1; D remains unclear. This CDR3 contains 15 residues. V shed 3 bases and J shed 4 bases, with 16 bases lying between them. Germline V gives CDR1 MNHNS, CDR2 SASEGT. CDR3 in DNA: TGTGCCAGCAGTGATCTCAGTTCCTCTCCGTACGAGCAGTACTTC. Its translation is CASSDLSSSPYEQYF.

This clone showed up just once. This specimen includes other DNA sequences encoding the same CDR3. V is TRBV12-3 or TRBV12-4 and J is TRBJ1-1; D gene unclear. V was clipped by 1 base and J by 5 bases, with 2 bases between them. CDR3 length: 11 residues. The CDR3 here is CASSLDTEAFF. The CDR3 DNA follows: TGTGCCAGCAGTTTAGATACTGAAGCTTTCTTT.

This clone was detected only once. The chain uses TRBV9 and TRBJ1-6, with D possibly TRBD1 on 5 matching bases. V gave up 3 bases and J gave up 10 bases, with 14 bases separating them. Germline V gene data show CDR1 as SGDLS and CDR2 as YYNGEE. There are 14 residues in the CDR3. CDR3 sequence reads: CASSGGRVDSPLHF. CDR3 bases: TGTGCCAGCAGCGGGGGCAGGGTAGACTCACCCCTCCACTTT.